The source of this T cell receptor (beta chain) is a study of early T cells in non-severe SARS-CoV-2 infection. Germline CDR1 SNHLY, CDR2 FYNNEI. V was pared by 4 bases and J by 0 bases, with 9 bases between. The CDR3 length is 14 residues. This clonotype was seen a handful of times. TCRdb reanalysed the 5' RACE reads using MiXCR and keeps one entry per CDR3 protein. The table lists tens of thousands of distinct CDR3 sequences, approximately 10% of them singletons. This specimen consisted of whole blood, obtained at baseline. This clonotype was obtained from an adult who was a healthcare worker with PCR-confirmed SARS-CoV-2 infection or an uninfected control (not recorded which). The chain is built from TRBV2 and TRBJ1-1; D is uncertain. The CDR3 coding sequence is TGTGCCAGCAGTGGAAGGGCCTTGAACACTGAAGCTTTCTTT. Translated, it gives CASSGRALNTEAFF.